The present T cell receptor (beta chain) was sequenced within a study of blood T cells in healthy people across ages. Findings of the study overall: Any changes in expanded clonotypes were possibly confounded, as donor CMV status remained unknown.

In the case of this clonotype: The antigen is unknown.

PCR was performed a second time for about 7 to 11 cycles using a sample-barcoded 5' primer and a J-beta primer mix. A single record per CDR3 protein comes from TCRdb applying MiXCR to the 5' RACE reads. Among about 1,800,000 distinct CDR3 sequences listed, 28% were seen once. Germline CDR1 reads SNHLY; CDR2 reads FYNNEI. V lost 6 bases, J lost 1 base, and 8 bases stayed unmatched. This CDR3 comprises 15 residues. The chain recombines TRBV2 with TRBJ1-2, with 7 bases that match TRBD1. The TCR originated in a woman in her twenties or thirties in good health. Sequencing used blood. CDR3 DNA: TGTGCCAGCAGGGCCGATCGGGACAGTAACTATGGCTACACCTTC. It translates to CASRADRDSNYGYTF.